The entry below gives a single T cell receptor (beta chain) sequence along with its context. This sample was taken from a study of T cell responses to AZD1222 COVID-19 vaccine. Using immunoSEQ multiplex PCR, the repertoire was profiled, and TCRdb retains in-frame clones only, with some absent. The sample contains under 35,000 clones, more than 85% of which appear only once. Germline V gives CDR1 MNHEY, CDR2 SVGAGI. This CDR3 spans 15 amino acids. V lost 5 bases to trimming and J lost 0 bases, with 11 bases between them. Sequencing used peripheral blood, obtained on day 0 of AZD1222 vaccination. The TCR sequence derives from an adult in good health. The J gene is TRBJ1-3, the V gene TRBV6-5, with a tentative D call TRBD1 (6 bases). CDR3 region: CASSTGPFSGNTIYF. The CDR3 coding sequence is TGTGCCAGCAGTACAGGGCCGTTCTCTGGAAACACCATATATTTT.